This T cell receptor (beta chain) was captured by sequencing in a study of blood T cell repertoires in COVID-19. In the study overall: Sites in the United States, Italy and Spain provided acute and convalescent COVID-19 samples. PBMCs, B-cell-depleted T cells, or T cells were the source of the cDNA or gDNA that made up the material.

Methods used by the authors: The assay estimated nucleated cells by amplifying reference gene primers. Profiled with immunoSEQ multiplex PCR; TCRdb holds only in-frame clones, not every one. V and J calls and clone size come straight from that table; D and trimming were deduced from the DNA. Altogether over 40,000 clones are present, 92% being singletons, with the ten largest covering around 12%. The CDR3 loop spans 13 amino acids. V lost 3 bases, J lost 3 bases, and 9 bases lay in between. Germline-derived CDR1 and CDR2 are SGHTA and FQGNSA. Input material: peripheral blood. The chain recombines TRBV7-2 with TRBJ2-7; no definite D call. The receptor was derived from a human donor in a cohort sampled during active COVID-19. The CDR3 DNA is TGTGCCAGCAGCTTGGCCAATGTCTACGAGCAGTACTTC. It translates to CASSLANVYEQYF.